This is a list of T cell receptor beta chains from one sample in a study of cytomegalovirus exposure and HLA in healthy donors. The repertoire was sequenced with immunoSEQ multiplex PCR; TCRdb's copy has only in-frame clones and lacks some. Its table records 150,000 to 200,000 clones. The sequenced sample consisted of PBMCs. These receptors were taken from a woman aged 55-69 years in good health and CMV-seronegative. The CDR3 runs from the conserved cysteine through the conserved F or W. D genes are given only for firm matches.

>TRBJ1-5|TRBV28|-
CASSLPLHSKPQHF
TGTGCCAGCAGTTTACCCCTCCATAGCAAGCCCCAGCATTTT
>TRBJ2-7|TRBV5-4|TRBD2
CASSLVSGGPPYEQYF
TGTGCCAGCAGCTTGGTTAGCGGGGGACCGCCTTACGAGCAGTACTTC
>TRBJ1-1|TRBV4-3|-
CASSQDWIGRGVIYPEAFF
TGCGCCAGCAGCCAAGATTGGATTGGGCGGGGGGTTATATATCCTGAAGCTTTCTTT
>TRBJ1-1|TRBV7-2|-
CASSLGRGNTEAFF
TGTGCCAGCAGCCTGGGGAGGGGGAACACTGAAGCTTTCTTT
>TRBJ2-3|TRBV4-2|TRBD2
CASSQRAEGRGGGDTQYF
TGTGCCAGCAGCCAAAGGGCGGAAGGGCGGGGGGGAGGAGATACGCAGTATTTT
>TRBJ2-1|TRBV15|TRBD1
CATSNPGQGPKEQFF
TGTGCCACCAGTAACCCGGGACAGGGGCCCAAGGAGCAGTTCTTC
>TRBJ2-7|TRBV4-2|TRBD1
CASSQEGTGGLGEQYF
TGTGCCAGCAGCCAAGAAGGGACAGGGGGTCTCGGCGAGCAGTACTTC
>TRBJ2-7|TRBV7-9|-
CVSSPRDEQYF
TGTGTCAGCAGCCCTCGAGACGAGCAGTACTTC
>TRBJ1-2|TRBV15|-
CATSRVSRYQGSGLEGYTF
TGTGCCACCAGCAGAGTCAGCCGGTACCAGGGGTCAGGTCTGGAAGGCTACACCTTC
>TRBJ2-7|TRBV27|TRBD2
CASSLSRGVISYEQYF
TGTGCCAGCAGTTTATCGCGGGGGGTAATATCCTACGAGCAGTACTTC
>TRBJ2-4|TRBV10-1|-
CASSWAGAKNIQYF
TGCGCCAGCAGTTGGGCAGGCGCCAAAAACATTCAGTACTTC
>TRBJ1-5|TRBV19|TRBD1
CATQQGYSNQPQHF
TGTGCCACCCAACAGGGGTATAGCAATCAGCCCCAGCATTTT
>TRBJ1-1|TRBV19|-
CASSIPGTRGGEAFF
TGTGCCAGTAGTATTCCCGGGACGCGGGGCGGTGAAGCTTTCTTT
>TRBJ2-5|TRBV11-3|-
CASSLEREWETQYF
TGTGCCAGCAGCTTAGAGAGGGAGTGGGAGACCCAGTACTTC
>TRBJ1-4|TRBV19|-
CASTISGKLFF
TGTGCCAGTACCATCTCGGGAAAACTGTTTTTT
>TRBJ2-2|TRBV15|TRBD2
CATSREGGRKNTGELFF
TGTGCCACCAGCAGAGAAGGCGGGAGGAAAAACACCGGGGAGCTGTTTTTT
>TRBJ2-2|TRBV14|TRBD1
CASSPRDRIYGELFF
TGTGCCAGCAGCCCCCGGGACAGGATTTACGGGGAGCTGTTTTTT
>TRBJ2-3|TRBV6-1|-
CASSEGWTLSTDTQYF
TGTGCCAGCAGTGAAGGGTGGACACTGAGCACAGATACGCAGTATTTT
>TRBJ1-2|TRBV4-1|TRBD1
CASSSVPGQGSPGYTF
TGCGCCAGCAGCTCTGTCCCGGGACAGGGAAGTCCAGGCTACACCTTC
>TRBJ2-3|TRBV6-5|-
CASSYSAGTDTQYF
TGTGCCAGCAGTTACTCTGCGGGAACAGATACGCAGTATTTT
>TRBJ1-5|TRBV19|-
CASSMPPGQGIQPQHF
TGTGCCAGTAGTATGCCCCCCGGGCAGGGAATTCAGCCCCAGCATTTT
>TRBJ1-1|TRBV6-1|-
CASTGWRNTEAFF
TGTGCCAGCACCGGGTGGAGGAACACTGAAGCTTTCTTT
>TRBJ2-3|TRBV15|TRBD2
CATSRNLAGVADTQYF
TGTGCCACCAGCAGAAATTTAGCGGGAGTTGCGGATACGCAGTATTTT
>TRBJ1-2|TRBV6-6|TRBD1
CASSYSTGVDGYTF
TGTGCCAGCAGTTACTCGACAGGGGTGGATGGCTACACCTTC
>TRBJ2-3|TRBV5-1|TRBD2
CASSPTSGGAGDTQYF
TGCGCCAGCAGCCCGACTAGCGGGGGGGCAGGAGATACGCAGTATTTT
>TRBJ1-1|TRBV2|-
CASSEEGGGTEAFF
TGTGCCAGCAGTGAAGAAGGAGGCGGTACTGAAGCTTTCTTT
>TRBJ2-2|TRBV5-4|-
CASSIVGGGELFF
TGTGCCAGCAGCATAGTCGGGGGCGGGGAGCTGTTTTTT
>TRBJ1-3|TRBV6-1|TRBD1
CASRFGTAGNTIYF
TGTGCCAGCAGGTTTGGGACAGCTGGAAACACCATATATTTT
>TRBJ1-1|TRBV5-1|-
CASSRTANTEAFF
TGCGCCAGCAGTAGGACAGCGAACACTGAAGCTTTCTTT
>TRBJ2-1|TRBV4-1|TRBD2
CASSQDLFLAGGPRDEQFF
TGCGCCAGCAGCCAAGATCTTTTCCTAGCGGGAGGCCCGAGGGATGAGCAGTTCTTC
>TRBJ2-2|TRBV5-8|-
CASSLEHTGELFF
TGTGCCAGCAGCTTGGAACATACCGGGGAGCTGTTTTTT
>TRBJ1-2|TRBV4-3|-
CASSPDSNYGYTF
TGCGCCAGCAGCCCGGACAGCAACTATGGCTACACCTTC
>TRBJ1-5|TRBV7-2|-
CASSLRGSQPQHF
TGTGCCAGCAGCTTAAGGGGCAGTCAGCCCCAGCATTTT
>TRBJ1-6|TRBV7-2|-
CASSFSGVSSPLHF
TGTGCCAGCAGCTTTTCAGGGGTTAGTTCACCCCTCCACTTT
>TRBJ2-3|TRBV5-1|TRBD2
CASSLEPGGRTDTQYF
TGCGCCAGCAGCTTGGAGCCGGGAGGGAGGACAGATACGCAGTATTTT